These 30 T cell receptor beta chains share one sample of origin, sequenced in a study of blood T cells in healthy people across ages. The second PCR ran roughly 7 to 11 cycles with a sample-barcoded 5' primer and J-beta primers. Each CDR3 protein is one row after TCRdb ran MiXCR on the 5' RACE reads. The table has under 800,000 distinct CDR3 sequences, approximately 43% seen once. Sequenced material: blood. These TCRs come from a woman aged 55-69 years in good health.

This clonotype was found many times. The chain couples TRBV20-1 to TRBJ2-1; 8 bases map to TRBD2. Germline V gene data show CDR1 as DFQATT and CDR2 as SNEGSKA (reference sequence). Trimming at V came to 4 bases and at J to 1 base, leaving 6 bases not matched to a gene. The CDR3 is 15 residues long. The CDR3 sequence: CSATKAGASYNEQFF. CDR3 bases: TGCAGTGCTACCAAAGCGGGGGCGTCCTACAATGAGCAGTTCTTC.

Comments on this clonotype: A much larger clone differs from this one at a single base, so this may be a read error. J is TRBJ2-4 and V is TRBV7-3, with D tentatively TRBD1 (8 bases). CDR1 is SGHTA and CDR2 is FQGTGA in the germline V gene. This CDR3 has 16 amino acids. V was trimmed by 5 bases and J by 13 bases, leaving 27 bases between them. The CDR3 bases are TGTGCCAGCAGCCGCCAGAGCGGGACAGGTTACAATGAGCAGTACTTC. Amino acid sequence: CASSRQSGTGYNEQYF.

CDR3 sequence reads: CAISSSGGIETQYF. The DNA of the CDR3 is TGTGCCATCAGTAGTAGCGGGGGGATTGAGACCCAGTACTTC. The genes are TRBV10-3 and TRBJ2-5; the match to TRBD2 covers 10 bases. Trimming at V came to 5 bases and at J to 5 bases, leaving 5 bases not matched to a gene. CDR1 is ENHRY, CDR2 SYGVKD, per germline. CDR3 length: 14 residues.

This clonotype was observed at least ten times. The genes are TRBV11-2 and TRBJ2-5; D is uncertain. The V end lost 1 base, the J end lost 5 bases, and 8 bases lay between the germline ends. The CDR3 is made up of 13 amino acids. In germline, CDR1 is SGHAT, CDR2 FQNNGV. For the CDR3, the DNA is TGTGCCAGCAGCTTAGGAGAGGTCGAGACCCAGTACTTC. Its protein product is CASSLGEVETQYF. Looking up the rest from reference TRBV11-2 and TRBJ2-5 gives the full variable domain: EAGVAQSPRYKIIEKRQSVAFWCNPISGHATLYWYQQILGQGPKLLIQFQNNGVVDDSQLPKDRFSAERLKGVDSTLKIQPAKLEDSAVYLCASSLGEVETQYFGPGTRLLVL.

This clonotype has ten or more counts. This chain joins TRBV29-1 and TRBJ2-3, with 10 bases that match TRBD2. The CDR3 consists of 15 residues. Looked up from germline, CDR1 is SQVTM and CDR2 is ANQGSEA. Trimming took 2 bases from V and 2 from J; bases not matched to a gene: 4. The CDR3 DNA is TGCAGCGTTGAACCCAGCGGGGGGGTCACAGATACGCAGTATTTT. It encodes CSVEPSGGVTDTQYF.

This rearrangement joins TRBV12-5 to TRBJ2-6, with TRBD2 matching 10 bases. The CDR3 contains 22 residues. V shed 0 bases, J shed 4 bases, and the junction held 18 bases outside the gene matches. Germline V CDR1 and CDR2: LGHNT, FRNRAP. The CDR3 is CASGLVLESSSGRPGGANVLTF. CDR3 nucleotide sequence: TGTGCTAGTGGTTTGGTACTGGAATCGAGTAGCGGGAGGCCCGGCGGGGCCAACGTCCTGACTTTC. The full variable domain, rest sourced from reference TRBV12-5 and TRBJ2-6, is DARVTQTPRHKVTEMGQEVTMRCQPILGHNTVFWYRQTMMQGLELLAYFRNRAPLDDSGMPKDRFSAEMPDATLATLKIQPSEPRDSAVYFCASGLVLESSSGRPGGANVLTFGAGSRLTVL.

The CDR3 here is CASSLGAGSGEQFF. The CDR3 DNA is TGTGCCAGCAGCTTAGGGGCGGGATCGGGAGAGCAGTTCTTC. The rearrangement uses TRBV7-2 and TRBJ2-1; the D gene is possibly TRBD2 (6 bases). The CDR3 runs to 14 residues. V was shortened by 1 base and J by 10 bases, with 14 bases between the two germline ends. CDR1 and CDR2 from the germline V gene are SGHTA and FQGNSA. Using reference TRBV7-2 and TRBJ2-1 for the parts outside the CDR3, the full variable domain is GAGVSQSPSNKVTEKGKDVELRCDPISGHTALYWYRQSLGQGLEFLIYFQGNSAPDKSGLPSDRFSAERTGGSVSTLTIQRTQQEDSAVYLCASSLGAGSGEQFFGPGTRLTVL.

The chain links TRBV6-6 to TRBJ2-3; 11 nucleotides align to TRBD2. V lost 0 bases and J lost 3; bases outside the gene matches: 5. This CDR3 has 17 amino acids. Germline-derived CDR1 and CDR2 are MNHNY and SVGAGI (reference sequence). The CDR3 protein is CASSYSLAGGPTDTQYF. The CDR3 DNA reads TGTGCCAGCAGTTACTCGTTAGCGGGAGGGCCGACAGATACGCAGTATTTT.

The chain combines TRBV20-1 with TRBJ2-1; no definite D call. The DNA end is a closer match to TRBJ2-7, so the J assignment may be wrong. CDR1 and CDR2 (germline): DFQATT, SNEGSKA (reference sequence). This CDR3 spans 15 amino acids. CDR3 region: CSASKAGLSYNEQYF. The CDR3 DNA reads TGCAGTGCTAGCAAAGCCGGGCTCTCCTACAATGAGCAGTACTTC.

In this sample, this clonotype turned up many times. V usage is TRBV20-1 and J usage is TRBJ2-7; D uncertain. The CDR3 has 14 residues. With 6 bases removed from V and 7 bases from J, the gap between germline ends came to 22 bases. Germline CDR1 is DFQATT and CDR2 is SNEGSKA (reference sequence). The CDR3 coding sequence is TGCAGTGCCCCTAACCTAAGGACCATGTCAGAGCAGTACTTC. Its translation is CSAPNLRTMSEQYF.

Comment on this clonotype: One base away lies a much larger clone, so this may be a sequencing read error. The V gene is TRBV20-1, the J gene TRBJ2-7; D tentatively reads TRBD1 or TRBD2 (5 bases each). V lost 7 bases, J lost 0 bases, and 19 bases lay in between. CDR3 length: 15 amino acids. The germline CDR1 and CDR2 sequences are DFQATT and SNEGSKA (reference sequence). Here the CDR3 reads CSDAPGSTSSYEQYF. CDR3 nucleotide sequence: TGCAGTGATGCCCCAGGGTCCACTAGCTCCTACGAGCAGTACTTC.

The V and J genes are TRBV11-2 and TRBJ2-1; 9 bases map to TRBD2. Germline-derived CDR1 and CDR2 are SGHAT and FQNNGV. The CDR3 is made up of 14 amino acids. V lost 4 bases to trimming and J lost 9 bases; unmatched junction nucleotides: 7. The CDR3 DNA follows: TGTGCCAGCAGCTCCTCCGGGACTAGCATTGAGCAGTTCTTC. Its protein is CASSSSGTSIEQFF.

The chain combines TRBV20-1 with TRBJ2-3; TRBD2 agrees at 8 bases. Germline loops: CDR1 DFQATT, CDR2 SNEGSKA (reference sequence). The CDR3 sequence is 14 residues long. V lost 3 bases and J lost 5; bases outside the gene matches: 7. Written as DNA, the CDR3 is TGCAGTGCTAGCGGGGGGGCAAGAGAAGATACGCAGTATTTT. Translated: CSASGGAREDTQYF.

The rearrangement links TRBV5-1 to TRBJ2-7; no clear D gene. Germline lookup yields CDR1 SGHRS and CDR2 YFSETQ. The CDR3 consists of 13 residues. The germline V and J ends were trimmed by 0 bases and 12 bases, with 16 bases remaining between them. The CDR3 is CASSLGATETLYF. The CDR3 DNA is TGCGCCAGCAGCTTGGGCGCAACGGAGACCCTGTACTTC.

The chain carries TRBV27 and TRBJ2-7; D unresolved. Germline CDR1 and CDR2: MNHEY and SMNVEV (reference sequence). CDR3 length: 13 residues. The V gene lost 7 bases and the J gene lost 4 bases, with 14 bases spanning the gap. The CDR3 nucleotides read TGTGCCAGCACCAATCCCCCTAGTTACGAGCAGTACTTC. Its translation: CASTNPPSYEQYF.

This clonotype appeared a few times. CDR3 loop: CASSSTRTFTDTQYF. The CDR3 DNA reads as TGCGCCAGCAGCTCCACCAGGACCTTCACAGATACGCAGTATTTT. The genes are TRBV5-1 and TRBJ2-3, with no clear D. Germline CDR1 SGHRS, CDR2 YFSETQ. The V end lost 3 bases, the J end lost 2 bases, and 13 bases lay between the germline ends. This CDR3 region has 15 residues.

A few counts support this clonotype. CDR3 residues: CASSLDSSGADTQYF. CDR3 nucleotide sequence: TGTGCCAGCAGCCTCGACAGTTCTGGTGCCGATACGCAGTATTTT. The chain joins TRBV7-9 to TRBJ2-3; tentatively, D is TRBD1 (5 bases). The CDR3 spans 15 residues. CDR1 SEHNR and CDR2 FQNEAQ come from the germline V gene (reference sequence). V was cut by 5 bases and J by 6 bases, with 18 bases left in between.

The chain uses TRBV20-1 and TRBJ2-7, with D unresolved. CDR1 is DFQATT and CDR2 is SNEGSKA in the germline V gene (reference sequence). Trimming shortened V by 5 bases and J by 0 bases, and 11 bases separated the two germline ends. The length of the CDR3 is 13 residues. CDR3 sequence: CSAVTQHSYEQYF. CDR3 DNA sequence: TGCAGTGCTGTTACACAACACTCCTACGAGCAGTACTTC.

This clonotype appeared a few times. The CDR3 region has the DNA TGTGCCAGCAGCTTATGGGGTTCGAGGACTAATGAAAAACTGTTTTTT. Its translation: CASSLWGSRTNEKLFF. The rearrangement links TRBV7-6 to TRBJ1-4, with D unresolved. The germline CDR1 and CDR2 sequences are SGHVS and FNYEAQ. V dropped 2 bases and J dropped 2 bases, with 12 bases sitting between them. The CDR3 has 16 amino acids. Using reference TRBV7-6 and TRBJ1-4 for the parts outside the CDR3, the full variable domain is GAGVSQSPRYKVTKRGQDVALRCDPISGHVSLYWYRQALGQGPEFLTYFNYEAQQDKSGLPNDRFSAERPEGSISTLTIQRTEQRDSAMYRCASSLWGSRTNEKLFFGSGTQLSVL.

The rearrangement links TRBV9 to TRBJ2-1; TRBD2 matches 10 bases. V shed 3 bases and J 7 bases; nucleotides not matched to a gene: 7. CDR1 and CDR2 (germline): SGDLS, YYNGEE. The length of the CDR3 is 15 residues. In DNA form, the CDR3 reads TGTGCCAGCAGCGCCCTAGCGGGAGACGGAAATGAGCAGTTCTTC. Translation: CASSALAGDGNEQFF. Combining the CDR3 with reference TRBV9 and TRBJ2-1 gives the whole variable domain DSGVTQTPKHLITATGQRVTLRCSPRSGDLSVYWYQQSLDQGLQFLIQYYNGEERAKGNILERFSAQQFPDLHSELNLSSLELGDSALYFCASSALAGDGNEQFFGPGTRLTVL.

This clonotype has only a few counts. The gene calls are TRBV20-1 and TRBJ2-7; 7 bases are shared with TRBD1. The J call may be wrong; the DNA end is better matched by TRBJ2-5. There are 11 residues in the CDR3. Germline-derived CDR1 and CDR2 are DFQATT and SNEGSKA (reference sequence). CDR3 nucleotides: TGCAGTGCGGGACAGCTACAGACCCAGTACTTC. Its translation: CSAGQLQTQYF.

V gene TRBV3-1 combines with J gene TRBJ2-3; TRBD2 matches 11 bases. Per the germline V gene, CDR1 is LGHDT and CDR2 is YNNKEL (reference sequence). V lost 1 base to trimming and J lost 8 bases; unmatched junction nucleotides: 11. The CDR3 contains 17 residues. Written as DNA, the CDR3 is TGTGCCAGCAGCCAAGGGCTAGCGGGAGGTATTGGCGGTACGCAGTATTTT. This sequence encodes CASSQGLAGGIGGTQYF.

The genes are TRBV6-5 and TRBJ2-1, with unresolved D. Between the trimmed V and J ends, which lost 0 bases and 7 bases, there was a span of 10 bases. The CDR3 totals 14 residues. The germline CDR1 and CDR2 sequences are MNHEY and SVGAGI. CDR3 residues: CASSYSVDENEQFF. For the CDR3, the DNA is TGTGCCAGCAGTTACTCGGTAGATGAGAATGAGCAGTTCTTC.

This clonotype was counted ten times or more. J is TRBJ2-7 and V is TRBV9; perhaps TRBD2 as D (5 bases). Germline loops: CDR1 SGDLS, CDR2 YYNGEE. The CDR3 consists of 15 residues. V was trimmed by 3 bases and J by 6 bases, leaving 19 bases between them. The CDR3 coding sequence is TGTGCCAGCAGCGCCAATCTAGACTACCCCCCCGAGCAGTACTTC. It codes for CASSANLDYPPEQYF.

A few counts support this clonotype. V usage is TRBV7-2 and J usage is TRBJ1-4; D is perhaps TRBD1 (5 bases). Trimming removed 5 bases from V and 7 bases from J, with 17 bases in between. Germline V gene data show CDR1 as SGHTA and CDR2 as FQGNSA. The CDR3 totals 15 residues. The CDR3 loop is CASSEGAGNTEKLFF. The CDR3 DNA follows: TGTGCCAGCAGCGAAGGGGCGGGAAATACTGAAAAACTGTTTTTT.

Comment on this clonotype: This may be a read error, as it is one base from a much larger clone. This chain joins TRBV7-9 and TRBJ2-7; 15 bases map to TRBD2. Germline V gene lookup returns CDR1 SEHNR and CDR2 FQNEAQ (reference sequence). V shed 2 bases and J 7 bases; nucleotides not matched to a gene: 9. The CDR3 runs 17 residues. The CDR3 nucleotides read TGTGCCAGCAGCTTATCCTCGGGACTAGCGGGAGGTCGGGAGCAGTACTTC. Encoded protein: CASSLSSGLAGGREQYF.

The J gene is TRBJ2-6, the V gene TRBV28; 8 nucleotides line up with TRBD1. Per germline, CDR1 MDHEN and CDR2 SYDVKM. The CDR3 totals 17 residues. V shed 3 bases, J shed 4 bases, and the junction held 8 bases outside the gene matches. CDR3 DNA sequence: TGTGCCAGCAGTTTGCGCCTGACAGGGGTCGGGGCCAACGTCCTGACTTTC. It codes for CASSLRLTGVGANVLTF.

The chain links TRBV20-1 to TRBJ2-1, with TRBD2 matching 10 bases. The CDR3 covers 17 residues. The V gene's germline CDR1 is DFQATT and CDR2 SNEGSKA (reference sequence). Trimming at V came to 1 base and at J to 2 bases, leaving 8 bases not matched to a gene. As DNA, the CDR3 is TGCAGTGCTAGAGGTATAGCGGGGGGCGTCACCTACAATGAGCAGTTCTTC. Translated: CSARGIAGGVTYNEQFF.

A word on this clonotype: One junction end disagrees with the germline gene, perhaps due to a read error. The V call is TRBV12-3 or TRBV12-4, the J call TRBJ2-5, with unresolved D. The CDR3 is made up of 14 amino acids. The CDR3 spells CASSTTGPQGTQYF. The DNA of the CDR3 is TGTGCCAGCAGTACGACTGGACCCCAAGGGACCCAGTACTTC.

This chain uses TRBV20-1 with TRBJ1-5; possible D gene TRBD1, 6 bases. V gave up 5 bases and J gave up 7 bases, with 15 bases separating them. From germline, CDR1 is DFQATT and CDR2 SNEGSKA (reference sequence). This CDR3 has 13 amino acids. The CDR3 DNA sequence: TGCAGTGCTCAGGGGTCAGGGCCCCAGCCCCAGCATTTT. Translated, it gives CSAQGSGPQPQHF.